The next 26 T cell receptor beta chains were all read from a single sample in a study of PD-1 blockade in classical Hodgkin lymphoma. Noted time point: cycle 4 day 1 (C4D1), after 6 weeks of nivolumab. Each patient relapsed following autologous stem cell transplantation, and prior brentuximab vedotin exposure differed. From thawed PBMCs, CD8+ T cells were isolated by magnetic negative selection. Profiled with immunoSEQ multiplex PCR; TCRdb holds only in-frame clones, not every one. Of 4,000 or so clones in the sample, around three fifths were seen once. The sample was CD8+ T cells from blood, taken before the fourth cycle of nivolumab. The receptors originated from a human donor with classical Hodgkin lymphoma.

The V gene is TRBV6-6, the J gene TRBJ2-1; TRBD2 is a possible D gene (6 bases). Trimming stripped 4 bases from V and 9 bases from J, with 16 bases between. The CDR3 covers 14 residues. From germline, CDR1 is MNHNY and CDR2 SVGAGI (reference sequence). CDR3 sequence: CASSFGGNRGEQFF. As DNA, the CDR3 is TGTGCCAGCAGTTTTGGCGGGAATAGAGGTGAGCAGTTCTTC.

By proportion, this clone is medium-sized (0.01 to 0.1%). The rearrangement uses TRBV5-6 and TRBJ2-1; 8 bases line up with TRBD2. This CDR3 comprises 15 residues. The germline V gene has CDR1 SGHDT and CDR2 YYEEEE. V was clipped by 0 bases and J by 7 bases; unmatched bases: 6. DNA for the CDR3: TGTGCCAGCAGCTTGGCCGGGGGGGCCGAGAATGAGCAGTTCTTC. Translation gives CASSLAGGAENEQFF.

This clone was counted only a few times. The chain links TRBV6-5 to TRBJ2-3; possible D gene TRBD1, 6 bases. The CDR3 is made up of 12 amino acids. Trimming took 7 bases from V and 6 from J, leaving 11 bases between them. Germline assignment: CDR1 MNHEY and CDR2 SVGAGI. The chain's CDR3 is CASITGSDTQYF. CDR3 bases: TGTGCCAGCATTACAGGGTCCGATACGCAGTATTTT.

V gene TRBV9 combines with J gene TRBJ2-3; D remains ambiguous. V shed 3 bases and J shed 2 bases, with 1 base lying between them. This CDR3 is 11 amino acids long. Germline V gene lookup returns CDR1 SGDLS and CDR2 YYNGEE. CDR3 region: CASSATDTQYF. Here the CDR3 DNA reads TGTGCCAGCAGCGCCACAGATACGCAGTATTTT.

The chain recombines TRBV6-5 with TRBJ2-7; D is unclear. CDR1 and CDR2 from the germline V gene are MNHEY and SVGAGI. V lost 10 bases and J lost 4, with 14 bases in between. CDR3 length equals 12 residues. The CDR3 DNA sequence: TGTGCCACCCACTTGCCTGGGTACGAGCAGTACTTC. Residues: CATHLPGYEQYF.

The chain uses TRBV7-5 and TRBJ1-3. TRBV7-5 is tagged as a pseudogene. The CDR3 is made up of 16 amino acids. For the CDR3, the DNA is TGTGCCAGAACCCCCCCCCGGGGGCTAGATGGAAACACCATATATTTT. Translated, it gives CARTPPRGLDGNTIYF.

The chain is built from TRBV7-9 and TRBJ2-3; D unclear. The CDR3 covers 13 residues. Germline V gene data show CDR1 as SEHNR and CDR2 as FQNEAQ (reference sequence). Trimming removed 5 bases from V and 5 bases from J, with 11 bases in between. CDR3 coding DNA: TGTGCCAGCAGCCCAGCCCACCGAGATACGCAGTATTTT. Its translation: CASSPAHRDTQYF. The full variable domain, with the rest looked up from reference TRBV7-9 and TRBJ2-3, is DTGVSQNPRHKITKRGQNVTFRCDPISEHNRLYWYRQTLGQGPEFLTYFQNEAQLEKSRLLSDRFSAERPKGSFSTLEIQRTEQGDSAMYLCASSPAHRDTQYFGPGTRLTVL.

The chain recombines TRBV4-1 with TRBJ2-1; the match to TRBD2 covers 7 bases. CDR3 size: 17 residues. In germline, CDR1 is MGHRA, CDR2 YSYEKL. The junction had 13 bases not matched to a gene; V was cut back by 2 bases and J by 6 bases. The DNA of the CDR3 is TGCGCCAGCAGCCAACTGGGAGTAGTTATAGCGGGCAATGAGCAGTTCTTC. Amino acids: CASSQLGVVIAGNEQFF.

The rearrangement links TRBV19 to TRBJ1-5, with D possibly matching TRBD1 (6 bases). CDR3 length equals 15 residues. From germline, CDR1 is LNHDA and CDR2 SQIVND (reference sequence). The V gene lost 0 bases and the J gene lost 5 bases, with 11 bases spanning the gap. The chain's CDR3 is CASSIDLGTYQPQHF. In DNA form, the CDR3 reads TGTGCCAGTAGTATAGATCTCGGGACATATCAGCCCCAGCATTTT.

V is TRBV19 and J is TRBJ1-2; TRBD1 matches at 7 bases. Germline CDR1 LNHDA, CDR2 SQIVND (reference sequence). V dropped 9 bases and J dropped 8; count of bases not matched to a gene: 12. The CDR3 is 13 residues long. As DNA, the CDR3 is TGTGCCAGCCGCCAGGACAGGTCCAACGGCTACACCTTC. It encodes CASRQDRSNGYTF.

This clone was recorded only once. CDR3 in DNA: TGTGCCAGTACTTGGGAGGCGGGCTACGAGCAGTACTTC. Protein product: CASTWEAGYEQYF. The V call is TRBV19, the J call TRBJ2-7; D is possibly TRBD2 (6 bases). CDR1 LNHDA and CDR2 SQIVND come from the germline V gene (reference sequence). Trimming left V 7 bases short and J 3 bases short, with 13 bases between. The CDR3 consists of 13 residues.

J is TRBJ1-4 and V is TRBV7-8; 7 bases line up with TRBD1. The germline CDR1 and CDR2 sequences are SGHVS and FQNEAQ. The CDR3 extends over 19 amino acids. V lost 0 bases and J lost 3; bases outside the gene matches: 13. CDR3 coding DNA: TGTGCCAGCAGCTTAGCGAGGGGACAGTTTAAGGGGGCTAATGAAAAACTGTTTTTT. Protein sequence: CASSLARGQFKGANEKLFF.

This clone is labeled medium-sized. CDR3 protein: CASSTPRAREYTEAFF. CDR3 DNA: TGTGCCAGCAGTACCCCCCGGGCTCGGGAGTACACTGAAGCTTTCTTT. J is TRBJ1-1 and V is TRBV6-6, with unresolved D. Trimming pared 5 bases from V and 3 bases from J, leaving 19 bases between. This CDR3 has 16 residues. Germline V CDR1 and CDR2: MNHNY, SVGAGI (reference sequence).

V gene TRBV5-6 combines with J gene TRBJ2-7; D may be TRBD1 (5 bases). Trimming cost V 5 bases and J 3 bases, with 18 bases left between them. The germline V gene has CDR1 SGHDT and CDR2 YYEEEE. The CDR3 is 15 amino acids. The CDR3 loop is CASSPSDSSFYEQYF. The CDR3 nucleotides are TGTGCCAGCAGTCCTTCCGACAGTTCGTTCTACGAGCAGTACTTC.

This clone is classed as medium-sized. The rearrangement uses TRBV6-5 and TRBJ1-5; no clear D gene. Germline CDR1 reads MNHEY; CDR2 reads SVGAGI. Trimming removed 6 bases at V and 5 bases at J, with 17 bases between. The CDR3 sequence is 15 residues long. CDR3 sequence: CASRPDTSPHQPQHF. The CDR3 DNA reads TGTGCCAGCAGACCAGACACCTCCCCCCATCAGCCCCAGCATTTT.

The chain employs TRBV5-6 and TRBJ1-3, with unresolved D. The V and J ends lost 4 bases and 4 bases respectively, with 12 bases between them. This CDR3 contains 14 residues. Germline V CDR1 and CDR2: SGHDT, YYEEEE. The CDR3 sequence: CASSTEVGGNTIYF. CDR3 sequence (DNA): TGTGCCAGCAGCACGGAGGTAGGAGGAAACACCATATATTTT.

This rearrangement joins TRBV4-3 to TRBJ1-2; D is unresolved. The germline gives CDR1 LGHNA, CDR2 YSLEER. V was trimmed by 0 bases and J by 4 bases, leaving 15 bases between them. The CDR3 has 16 amino acids. The CDR3: CASSQDRIGSIYGYTF. The CDR3 DNA follows: TGCGCCAGCAGCCAAGATCGAATAGGGAGTATCTATGGCTACACCTTC.

This clone was counted between two and nine times. The chain combines TRBV6-6 with TRBJ1-4, with D perhaps TRBD1 (5 bases). Trimming removed 2 bases at V and 7 bases at J, with 11 bases between. CDR3 length equals 14 residues. Germline V gene lookup returns CDR1 MNHNY and CDR2 SVGAGI (reference sequence). The CDR3 spells CASSYGRDPEKLFF. The CDR3, as DNA: TGTGCCAGCAGTTACGGCAGGGATCCTGAAAAACTGTTTTTT.

This chain links TRBV7-2 with TRBJ1-3; D may be TRBD1 (6 bases). V was trimmed by 0 bases and J by 4 bases, leaving 10 bases between them. The CDR3 has 15 amino acids. Germline CDR1 is SGHTA and CDR2 is FQGNSA. CDR3 residues: CASSLAGALGNTIYF. As DNA, the CDR3 is TGTGCCAGCAGCTTAGCGGGGGCGCTCGGAAACACCATATATTTT.

The rearrangement links TRBV7-9 to TRBJ1-3; no clear D gene. CDR3 length: 12 residues. Germline V CDR1 and CDR2: SEHNR, FQNEAQ (reference sequence). V lost 1 base to trimming and J lost 8 bases, with 6 bases between them. CDR3 nucleotides: TGTGCCAGCAGCTTAGAGTGGGACACCATATATTTT. Residues: CASSLEWDTIYF.

The chain has TRBV11-2 and TRBJ2-5; no clear D gene. This CDR3 is built from 14 residues. The ends were cut back, 6 bases at V and 6 bases at J, with 17 bases in the middle. From germline, CDR1 is SGHAT and CDR2 FQNNGV. Here the CDR3 reads CASSRSGGIQTQYF. Here the CDR3 DNA reads TGTGCCAGCAGTCGATCGGGTGGGATCCAGACCCAGTACTTC.

Relative to its sample, this clone is medium-sized. The genes are TRBV4-1 and TRBJ2-1; tentatively, D is TRBD2 (6 bases). The CDR3 totals 15 residues. The germline CDR1 and CDR2 sequences are MGHRA and YSYEKL. Trimming took 1 base from V and 5 from J, leaving 12 bases between them. The CDR3 is CASSQVYSGDNEQFF. CDR3 sequence (DNA): TGCGCCAGCAGCCAAGTGTATAGCGGAGACAATGAGCAGTTCTTC.

The V gene is TRBV7-2, the J gene TRBJ2-2; the D is unclear. Trimming pared 2 bases from V and 7 bases from J, leaving 20 bases between. The CDR3 is 17 residues long. Per germline, CDR1 SGHTA and CDR2 FQGNSA. The CDR3, as DNA: TGTGCCAGCAGCTTACCCGGGTCCTACTTGACCGGCGGGGAGCTGTTTTTT. This gives the protein CASSLPGSYLTGGELFF.

The chain links TRBV28 to TRBJ1-5; D not resolved. CDR1 and CDR2 from the germline V gene are MDHEN and SYDVKM. The germline V and J ends were trimmed by 6 bases and 3 bases, with 15 bases remaining between them. This CDR3 spans 15 amino acids. As DNA, the CDR3 is TGTGCCAGCAGCCTGACACCCCTTTACAATCAGCCCCAGCATTTT. This translates into CASSLTPLYNQPQHF.

This chain links TRBV4-3 with TRBJ1-2; D may be TRBD1 (6 bases). The V end lost 3 bases, the J end lost 8 bases, and 10 bases lay between the germline ends. Germline V gives CDR1 LGHNA, CDR2 YSLEER. The CDR3 consists of 12 residues. For the CDR3, the DNA is TGCGCCAGCAGCCACCACAGGGACGGCTACACCTTC. It is translated as CASSHHRDGYTF.

This rearrangement joins TRBV7-2 to TRBJ1-1, with TRBD1 as a possible D gene (6 bases). The CDR3 runs to 14 residues. V was trimmed by 4 bases and J by 5 bases, leaving 14 bases between them. Germline-derived CDR1 and CDR2 are SGHTA and FQGNSA. CDR3 amino acids: CASSSTGLGTEAFF. The CDR3 bases are TGTGCCAGCAGCTCCACAGGGTTGGGGACTGAAGCTTTCTTT.